The 13 T cell receptor beta chains reported below all come from one sample, sequenced in a study of regulatory T cells in long-lasting Graves disease. In building TCR beta libraries, iRepertoire HTBI primers were used together with Arm-PCR of CDR3 regions. MiXCR, run by TCRdb on the multiplex PCR reads, gives a single entry per CDR3 protein. Among about 470,000 distinct CDR3 sequences listed, around 21% were seen once. Time point noted: persistent/refractory GD, antithyroid drugs over 5 years with positive TRAb. The TCR library was prepared using RNA isolated from PBMCs. This specimen was peripheral blood mononuclear cells (PBMCs), taken when the disease was refractory, from a patient treated with antithyroid drugs. Source of these receptors: a female donor with Graves disease.

DNA of the CDR3: TGTGCCAGTAGCGGGACAGCGGGCTCTGGGGCCAACGTCCTGACTTTC. Translated: CASSGTAGSGANVLTF. V usage is TRBV19 and J usage is TRBJ2-6; a possible D gene is TRBD1 (7 bases). Trimming shortened V by 6 bases and J by 0 bases, and 12 bases separated the two germline ends. The germline V gene encodes CDR1 LNHDA and CDR2 SQIVND (reference sequence). The CDR3 runs to 16 residues.

This clonotype was picked up a small number of times. The gene calls are TRBV4-1 and TRBJ2-2; D is perhaps TRBD1 (5 bases). The V end lost 7 bases, the J end lost 0 bases, and 9 bases lay between the germline ends. The germline CDR1 and CDR2 sequences are MGHRA and YSYEKL. The CDR3 length is 14 residues. The CDR3 reads CASTKQANTGELFF. The CDR3 region has the DNA TGCGCCAGCACCAAACAGGCGAACACCGGGGAGCTGTTTTTT.

The genes are TRBV30 and TRBJ2-3; no reliable D call. The germline V gene encodes CDR1 GTSNPN and CDR2 SVGIG (reference sequence). CDR3 length: 12 residues. V was shortened by 7 bases and J by 2 bases, with 10 bases between the two germline ends. CDR3 sequence: CAYSLLTDTQYF. Here the CDR3 DNA reads TGTGCCTACTCCCTCCTCACAGATACGCAGTATTTT.

This clonotype was picked up many times. The CDR3 bases are TGTGCCAGCAGTTTAAGAACAGGGGGCCCTAACGAGCAGTACTTC. Its translation is CASSLRTGGPNEQYF. The genes are TRBV28 and TRBJ2-7; TRBD1 aligns across 9 bases. Germline CDR1 is MDHEN and CDR2 is SYDVKM. This CDR3 contains 15 residues. Losses at the gene ends were 2 bases for V and 5 bases for J; bases not matched to a gene: 7.

By share, this clonotype ranks as medium-sized. V is TRBV2 and J is TRBJ2-7; D gene unclear. V lost 6 bases to trimming and J lost 3 bases, with 15 bases between them. The CDR3 is 14 residues long. The germline gives CDR1 SNHLY, CDR2 FYNNEI. The chain's CDR3 is CASSRGVGNYEQYF. The CDR3 coding sequence is TGTGCCAGCAGCCGAGGTGTAGGTAACTACGAGCAGTACTTC. The full variable domain, with the rest looked up from reference TRBV2 and TRBJ2-7, is EPEVTQTPSHQVTQMGQEVILRCVPISNHLYFYWYRQILGQKVEFLVSFYNNEISEKSEIFDDQFSVERPDGSNFTLKIRSTKLEDSAMYFCASSRGVGNYEQYFGPGTRLTVT.

This clonotype was seen a few times. The rearrangement joins TRBV6-1 to TRBJ2-7; 10 bases line up with TRBD2. Germline CDR1 and CDR2: MNHNS and SASEGT. The CDR3 spans 15 residues. J was trimmed by 4 bases and V by 8 bases; bases with no gene match: 11. This CDR3 is CASETGSGRGYEQYF. CDR3 bases: TGTGCCAGCGAAACCGGCAGCGGGAGGGGGTACGAGCAGTACTTC.

This clonotype was recorded at least ten times. This rearrangement joins TRBV18 to TRBJ2-7, with a weak D call TRBD2 (6 bases). The V end lost 1 base, the J end lost 12 bases, and 22 bases lay between the germline ends. In germline, CDR1 is KGHSH, CDR2 LQKENI. The CDR3 contains 15 residues. For the CDR3, the DNA is TGTGCCAGCTCACCACGGCGAGGCGGGATTCAGAAGATGTACTTC. Its translation: CASSPRRGGIQKMYF.

The sample holds many counts of this clonotype. V is TRBV11-2 and J is TRBJ1-1; no firm D call. The CDR3 consists of 15 residues. Germline V gene lookup returns CDR1 SGHAT and CDR2 FQNNGV. Trimming left V 5 bases short and J 0 bases short, with 13 bases between. The CDR3 coding sequence is TGTGCCAGCAGCCATGGACGGTCTTTGAACACTGAAGCTTTCTTT. It translates to CASSHGRSLNTEAFF.

The V gene is TRBV7-9, the J gene TRBJ2-7; the match to TRBD2 covers 7 bases. CDR1 and CDR2 (germline): SEHNR, FQNEAQ (reference sequence). The V gene end was trimmed by 2 bases and the J gene end by 0 bases; junction bases not matched to a gene: 4. The CDR3 totals 15 residues. CDR3 residues: CASSLNGGTSYEQYF. The DNA for the CDR3 is TGTGCCAGCAGCTTAAACGGGGGGACCTCCTACGAGCAGTACTTC.

This clonotype was counted a few times. The chain recombines TRBV5-6 with TRBJ1-1; D might be TRBD1 (5 bases). Germline lookup yields CDR1 SGHDT and CDR2 YYEEEE. This CDR3 contains 14 residues. The germline V and J ends were trimmed by 2 bases and 3 bases, with 11 bases remaining between them. CDR3 DNA sequence: TGTGCCAGCAGCTTTTTGGGGACCGACACTGAAGCTTTCTTT. It is translated as CASSFLGTDTEAFF.

This clonotype was detected only a few times. This chain uses TRBV20-1 with TRBJ2-7, with 9 bases identical to TRBD1. Germline assignment: CDR1 DFQATT and CDR2 SNEGSKA (reference sequence). The junction had 14 bases not matched to a gene; V was cut back by 4 bases and J by 4 bases. The CDR3 is 16 amino acids. The CDR3 DNA sequence: TGCAGTGCTAATACCCCGGGACAGGGTGCAACGTACGAGCAGTACTTC. It is translated as CSANTPGQGATYEQYF.

This clonotype was observed a handful of times. The chain employs TRBV20-1 and TRBJ2-5; TRBD2 agrees at 11 bases. V dropped 1 base and J dropped 6; count of bases not matched to a gene: 4. The CDR3 totals 14 residues. Germline CDR1 and CDR2: DFQATT and SNEGSKA (reference sequence). For the CDR3, the DNA is TGCAGTGCTAGAGGACTAGCGGGAATGCAGACCCAGTACTTC. It yields the protein CSARGLAGMQTQYF.

V gene TRBV20-1 combines with J gene TRBJ2-5; 10 bases line up with TRBD2. Germline CDR1 DFQATT, CDR2 SNEGSKA (reference sequence). The V and J ends lost 0 bases and 5 bases, in that order; junction bases with no gene match: 9. The CDR3 is made up of 16 amino acids. The CDR3 DNA reads as TGCAGTGCTAGAGATCGCCTAGCGGGAGTGGGTGAGACCCAGTACTTC. Protein: CSARDRLAGVGETQYF.